This T cell receptor beta chain was profiled in a study of OX40 agonist ivuxolimab in advanced cancers. Study information: Patients received intravenous ivuxolimab every 2 weeks at 0.01 to 10 mg/kg. A diagnosis of hepatocellular carcinoma, melanoma, renal cell or head and neck cancer was present in dose-escalation patients. Partial responses were achieved by three patients, one with hepatocellular carcinoma and two with cutaneous melanoma. General study results and limits: At 0.1 to 3.0 mg/kg, CD4+ and CD8+ blood T cells expanded clonally by week 6.

With regard to this clone: What it binds is not known.

Germline assignment: CDR1 SGHTA and CDR2 FQGNSA. The CDR3 runs 15 residues. V was pared by 5 bases and J by 1 base, with 8 bases of the junction left unmatched. The protocol was immunoSEQ multiplex PCR, while the TCRdb copy is restricted to in-frame clones and leaves out a portion. The table has under 100,000 clones, less than 90% seen once. The sequence was collected from an adult with an advanced solid tumor such as melanoma, head and neck, liver or kidney cancer. The rearrangement links TRBV7-2 to TRBJ2-7; 7 bases match TRBD1. The sequencing used CD4+ or CD8+ T cells sorted from blood, collected in a trial of the OX40 agonist ivuxolimab. CDR3 nucleotides: TGTGCCAGCAGCAGGCACCCGGGACAGTCCTACGAGCAGTACTTC. Amino acid sequence: CASSRHPGQSYEQYF.